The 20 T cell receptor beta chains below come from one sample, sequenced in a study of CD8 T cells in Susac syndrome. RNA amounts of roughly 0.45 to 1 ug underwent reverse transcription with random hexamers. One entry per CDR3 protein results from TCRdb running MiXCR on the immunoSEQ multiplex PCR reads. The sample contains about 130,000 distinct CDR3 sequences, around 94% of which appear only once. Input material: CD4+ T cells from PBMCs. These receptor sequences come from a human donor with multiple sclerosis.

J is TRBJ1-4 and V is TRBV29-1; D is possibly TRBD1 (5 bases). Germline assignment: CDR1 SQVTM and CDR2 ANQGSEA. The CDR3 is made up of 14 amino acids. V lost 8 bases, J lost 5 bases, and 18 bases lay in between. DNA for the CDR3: TGCAGCTCTCTTACCGGGACGGCCAATGAAAAACTGTTTTTT. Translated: CSSLTGTANEKLFF.

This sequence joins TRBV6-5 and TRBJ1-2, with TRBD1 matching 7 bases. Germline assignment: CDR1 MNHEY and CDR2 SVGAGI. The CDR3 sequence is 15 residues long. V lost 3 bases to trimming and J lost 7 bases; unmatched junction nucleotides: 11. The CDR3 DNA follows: TGTGCCAGCAGTTATACCACACAGGGGTTAATTGGCTACACCTTC. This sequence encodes CASSYTTQGLIGYTF.

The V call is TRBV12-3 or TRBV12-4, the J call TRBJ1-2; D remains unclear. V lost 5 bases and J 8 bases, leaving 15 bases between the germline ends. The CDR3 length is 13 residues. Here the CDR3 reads CASSQPRVRGYTF. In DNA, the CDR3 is TGTGCCAGCAGTCAACCTAGGGTTCGCGGCTACACCTTC.

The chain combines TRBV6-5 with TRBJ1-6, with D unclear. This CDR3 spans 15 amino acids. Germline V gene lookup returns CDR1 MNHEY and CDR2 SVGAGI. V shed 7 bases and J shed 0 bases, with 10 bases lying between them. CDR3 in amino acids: CASTSPSSYNSPLHF. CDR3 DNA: TGTGCCAGCACCTCCCCTAGCTCCTATAATTCACCCCTCCACTTT.

The DNA of the CDR3 is TGTGCCAGCAGTTACTGGGACAGGGCTGAAGCTTTCTTT. This sequence encodes CASSYWDRAEAFF. The chain links TRBV12-3 or TRBV12-4 to TRBJ1-1; 9 bases are shared with TRBD1. The J segment lost 6 bases and the V segment lost 4 bases, leaving 3 bases of the junction unmatched. CDR3 length: 13 amino acids.

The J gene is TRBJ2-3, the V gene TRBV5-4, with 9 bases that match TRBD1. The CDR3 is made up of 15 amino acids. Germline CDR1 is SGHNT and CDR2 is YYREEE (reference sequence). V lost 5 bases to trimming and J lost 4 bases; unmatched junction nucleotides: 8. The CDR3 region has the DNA TGTGCCAGCAGGACTAGACAGGGGGTTCCAGATACGCAGTATTTT. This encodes CASRTRQGVPDTQYF.

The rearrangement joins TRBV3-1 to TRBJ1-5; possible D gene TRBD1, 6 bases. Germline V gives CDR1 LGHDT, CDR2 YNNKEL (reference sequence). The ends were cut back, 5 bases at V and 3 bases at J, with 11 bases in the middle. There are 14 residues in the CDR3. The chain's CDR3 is CASSKGGHNQPQHF. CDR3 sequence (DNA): TGTGCCAGCAGCAAAGGGGGGCACAATCAGCCCCAGCATTTT.

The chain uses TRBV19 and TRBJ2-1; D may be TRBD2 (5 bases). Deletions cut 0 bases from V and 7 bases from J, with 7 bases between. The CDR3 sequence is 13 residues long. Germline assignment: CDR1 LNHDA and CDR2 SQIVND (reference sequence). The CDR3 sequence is CASSIEEGNEQFF. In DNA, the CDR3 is TGTGCCAGTAGTATAGAAGAGGGTAATGAGCAGTTCTTC. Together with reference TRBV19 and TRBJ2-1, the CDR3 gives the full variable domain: DGGITQSPKYLFRKEGQNVTLSCEQNLNHDAMYWYRQDPGQGLRLIYYSQIVNDFQKGDIAEGYSVSREKKESFPLTVTSAQKNPTAFYLCASSIEEGNEQFFGPGTRLTVL.

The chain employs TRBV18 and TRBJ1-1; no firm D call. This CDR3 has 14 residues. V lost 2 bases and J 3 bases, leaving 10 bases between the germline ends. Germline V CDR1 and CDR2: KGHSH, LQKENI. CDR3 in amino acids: CASSPAGKHTEAFF. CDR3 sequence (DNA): TGTGCCAGCTCACCAGCGGGGAAGCACACTGAAGCTTTCTTT.

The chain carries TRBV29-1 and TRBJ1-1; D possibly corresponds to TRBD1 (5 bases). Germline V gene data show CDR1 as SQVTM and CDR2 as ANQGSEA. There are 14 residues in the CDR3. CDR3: CSYRTQGRETEAFF. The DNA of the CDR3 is TGCAGTTATCGTACCCAGGGAAGGGAAACTGAAGCTTTCTTT.

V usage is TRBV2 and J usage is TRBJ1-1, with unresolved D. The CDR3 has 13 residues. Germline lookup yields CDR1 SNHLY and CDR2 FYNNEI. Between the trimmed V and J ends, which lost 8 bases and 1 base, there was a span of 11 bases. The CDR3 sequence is CASGNLPNTEAFF. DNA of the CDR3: TGTGCCAGCGGAAACCTCCCGAACACTGAAGCTTTCTTT.

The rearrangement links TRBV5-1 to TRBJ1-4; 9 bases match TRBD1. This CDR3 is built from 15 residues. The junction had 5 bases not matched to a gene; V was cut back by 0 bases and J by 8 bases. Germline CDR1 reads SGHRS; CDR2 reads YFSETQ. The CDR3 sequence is CASSLGQGENEKLFF. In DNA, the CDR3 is TGCGCCAGCAGCTTGGGACAGGGGGAGAACGAAAAACTGTTTTTT.

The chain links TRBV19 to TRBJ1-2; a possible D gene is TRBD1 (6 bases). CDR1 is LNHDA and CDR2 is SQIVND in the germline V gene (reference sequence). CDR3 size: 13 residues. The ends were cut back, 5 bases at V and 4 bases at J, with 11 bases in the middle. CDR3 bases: TGTGCCAGTAGTCGCGACAGGTTCTATGGCTACACCTTC. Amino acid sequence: CASSRDRFYGYTF.

CDR3 nucleotides: TGTGCCACGGAGGGCGGCGGAGAGACCCAGTACTTC. Its protein is CATEGGGETQYF. The chain carries TRBV19 and TRBJ2-5; tentative D call: TRBD2 (6 bases). The CDR3 spans 12 residues. The V gene lost 10 bases and the J gene lost 4 bases, with 13 bases spanning the gap. Germline-derived CDR1 and CDR2 are LNHDA and SQIVND (reference sequence). Filled out from reference TRBV19 and TRBJ2-5, the complete variable domain reads DGGITQSPKYLFRKEGQNVTLSCEQNLNHDAMYWYRQDPGQGLRLIYYSQIVNDFQKGDIAEGYSVSREKKESFPLTVTSAQKNPTAFYLCATEGGGETQYFGPGTRLLVL.

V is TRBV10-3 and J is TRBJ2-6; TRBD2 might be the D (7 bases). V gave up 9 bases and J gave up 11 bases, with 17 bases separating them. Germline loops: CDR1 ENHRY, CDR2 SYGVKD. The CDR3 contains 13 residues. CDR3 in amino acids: CAIRGGGDYVLTF. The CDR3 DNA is TGTGCCATTAGGGGCGGGGGCGACTACGTCCTGACTTTC.

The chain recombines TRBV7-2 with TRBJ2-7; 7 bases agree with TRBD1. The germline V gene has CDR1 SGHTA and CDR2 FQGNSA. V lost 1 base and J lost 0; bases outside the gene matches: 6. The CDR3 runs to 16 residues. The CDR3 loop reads CASSLEGGAGSYEQYF. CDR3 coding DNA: TGTGCCAGCAGCTTAGAAGGGGGCGCAGGCTCCTACGAGCAGTACTTC.

CDR3 in amino acids: CASSYGAGPSYEQYF. Here the CDR3 DNA reads TGTGCCAGCAGTTACGGCGCCGGGCCCTCCTACGAGCAGTACTTC. The chain has TRBV6-6 and TRBJ2-7; D not resolved. Germline CDR1 and CDR2: MNHNY and SVGAGI (reference sequence). The V end was cut by 2 bases, the J end by 0 bases, with 11 bases between. This CDR3 spans 15 amino acids.

The CDR3 nucleotides read TGTGCCAGCAGCCGGCCAAGGGAGACCCAGTACTTC. Encoded protein: CASSRPRETQYF. The gene calls are TRBV5-6 and TRBJ2-5; D is unclear. Trimming took off 4 bases at V and 5 bases at J, with 9 bases between the two ends. CDR3 length: 12 amino acids. Per the germline V gene, CDR1 is SGHDT and CDR2 is YYEEEE.

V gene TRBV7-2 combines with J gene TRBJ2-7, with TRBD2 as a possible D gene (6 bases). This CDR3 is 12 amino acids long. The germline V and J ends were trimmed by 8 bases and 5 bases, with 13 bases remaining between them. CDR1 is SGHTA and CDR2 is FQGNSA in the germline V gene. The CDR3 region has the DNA TGTGCCAGCGGGGAGGTGACGAACGAGCAGTACTTC. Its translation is CASGEVTNEQYF.

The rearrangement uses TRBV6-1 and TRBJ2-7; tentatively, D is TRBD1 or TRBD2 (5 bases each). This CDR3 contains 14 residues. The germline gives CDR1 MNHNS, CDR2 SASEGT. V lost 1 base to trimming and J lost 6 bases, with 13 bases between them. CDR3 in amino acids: CASSEDPRAGEQYF. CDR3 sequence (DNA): TGTGCCAGCAGTGAAGACCCCAGGGCGGGCGAGCAGTACTTC.